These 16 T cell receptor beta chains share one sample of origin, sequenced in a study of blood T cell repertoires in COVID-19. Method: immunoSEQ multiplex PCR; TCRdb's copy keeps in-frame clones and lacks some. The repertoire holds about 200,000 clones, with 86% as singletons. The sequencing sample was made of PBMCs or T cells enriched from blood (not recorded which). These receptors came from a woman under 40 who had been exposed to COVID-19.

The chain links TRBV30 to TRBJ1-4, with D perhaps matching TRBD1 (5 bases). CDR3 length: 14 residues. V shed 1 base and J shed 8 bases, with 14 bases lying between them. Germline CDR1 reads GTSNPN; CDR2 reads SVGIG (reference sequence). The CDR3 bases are TGTGCCTGGAGTGATGGCAGGGTGGCCGAAAAACTGTTTTTT. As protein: CAWSDGRVAEKLFF.

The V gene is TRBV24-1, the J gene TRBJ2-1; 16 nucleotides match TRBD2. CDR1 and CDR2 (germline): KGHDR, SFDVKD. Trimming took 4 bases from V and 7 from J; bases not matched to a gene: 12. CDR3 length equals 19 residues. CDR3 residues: CATSERPGLAGGPKNEQFF. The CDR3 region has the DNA TGTGCCACCAGTGAACGACCGGGACTAGCGGGGGGGCCGAAAAATGAGCAGTTCTTC.

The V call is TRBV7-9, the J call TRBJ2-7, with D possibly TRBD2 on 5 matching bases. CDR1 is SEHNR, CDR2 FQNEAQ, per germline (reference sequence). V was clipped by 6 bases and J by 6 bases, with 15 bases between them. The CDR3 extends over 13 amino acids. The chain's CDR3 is CASSSAGVGEQYF. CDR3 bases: TGTGCCAGCAGTTCCGCCGGGGTCGGCGAGCAGTACTTC.

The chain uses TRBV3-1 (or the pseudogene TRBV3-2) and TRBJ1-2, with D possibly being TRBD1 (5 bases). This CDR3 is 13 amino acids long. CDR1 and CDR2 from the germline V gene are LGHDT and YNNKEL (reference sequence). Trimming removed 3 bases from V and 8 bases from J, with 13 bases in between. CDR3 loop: CASSQEGGGGYTF. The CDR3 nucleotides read TGTGCCAGCAGCCAGGAGGGCGGGGGAGGCTACACCTTC.

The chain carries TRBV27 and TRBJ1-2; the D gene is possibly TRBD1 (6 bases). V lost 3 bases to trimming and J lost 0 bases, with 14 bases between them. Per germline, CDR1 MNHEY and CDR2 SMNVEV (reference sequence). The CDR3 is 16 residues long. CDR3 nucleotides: TGTGCCAGCAGTTTCCTCGCGGGGGCGTCTAACTATGGCTACACCTTC. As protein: CASSFLAGASNYGYTF.

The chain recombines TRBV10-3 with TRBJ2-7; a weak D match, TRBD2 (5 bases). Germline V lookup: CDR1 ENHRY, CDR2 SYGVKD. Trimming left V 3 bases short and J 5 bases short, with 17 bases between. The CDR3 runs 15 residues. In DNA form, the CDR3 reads TGTGCCATCAGTGAAAGAGAGCCGGGGATGGACGAGCAGTACTTC. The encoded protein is CAISEREPGMDEQYF.

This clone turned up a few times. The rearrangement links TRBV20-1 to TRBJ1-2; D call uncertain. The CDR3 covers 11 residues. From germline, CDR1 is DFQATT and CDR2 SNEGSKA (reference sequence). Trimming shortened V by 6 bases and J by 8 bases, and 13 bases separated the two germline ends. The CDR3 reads CSATTPGGYTF. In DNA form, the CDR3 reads TGCAGTGCAACCACCCCGGGGGGCTACACCTTC.

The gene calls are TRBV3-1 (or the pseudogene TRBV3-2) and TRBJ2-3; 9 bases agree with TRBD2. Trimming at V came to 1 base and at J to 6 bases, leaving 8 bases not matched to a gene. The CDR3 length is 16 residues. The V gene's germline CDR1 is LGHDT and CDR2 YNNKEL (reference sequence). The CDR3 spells CASSQVSSGGIDTQYF. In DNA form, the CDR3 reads TGTGCCAGCAGCCAAGTTAGTAGCGGGGGAATTGATACGCAGTATTTT.

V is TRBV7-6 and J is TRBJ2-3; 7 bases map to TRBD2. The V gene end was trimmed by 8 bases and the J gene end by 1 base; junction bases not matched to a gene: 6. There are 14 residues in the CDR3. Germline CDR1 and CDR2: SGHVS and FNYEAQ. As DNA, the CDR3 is TGTGCCAGCCCGACGAGCGGGGGCACAGATACGCAGTATTTT. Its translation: CASPTSGGTDTQYF.

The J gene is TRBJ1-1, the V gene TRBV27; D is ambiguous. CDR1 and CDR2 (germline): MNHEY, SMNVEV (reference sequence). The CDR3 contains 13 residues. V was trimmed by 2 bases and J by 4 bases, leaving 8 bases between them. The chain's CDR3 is CASSLGQTTEAFF. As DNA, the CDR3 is TGTGCCAGCAGTTTAGGGCAGACCACTGAAGCTTTCTTT.

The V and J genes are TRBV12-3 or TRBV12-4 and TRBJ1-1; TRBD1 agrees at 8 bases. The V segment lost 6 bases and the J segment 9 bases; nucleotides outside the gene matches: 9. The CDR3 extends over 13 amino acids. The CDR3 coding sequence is TGTGCCAGCAGCTGGAGGCCAGGGGGCCAAGCTTTCTTT. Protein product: CASSWRPGGQAFF.

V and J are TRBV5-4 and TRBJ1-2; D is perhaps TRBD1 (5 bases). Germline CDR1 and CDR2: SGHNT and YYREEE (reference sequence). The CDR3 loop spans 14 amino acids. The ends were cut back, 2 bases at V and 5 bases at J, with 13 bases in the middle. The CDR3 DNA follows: TGTGCCAGCAGCTTTGCGGGGGAGAGTTATGGCTACACCTTC. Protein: CASSFAGESYGYTF.

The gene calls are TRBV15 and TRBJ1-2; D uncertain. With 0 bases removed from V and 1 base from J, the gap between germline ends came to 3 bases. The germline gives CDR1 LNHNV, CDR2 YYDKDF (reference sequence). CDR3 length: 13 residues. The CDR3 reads CATSRDLNYGYTF. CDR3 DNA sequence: TGTGCCACCAGCAGAGATCTTAACTATGGCTACACCTTC.

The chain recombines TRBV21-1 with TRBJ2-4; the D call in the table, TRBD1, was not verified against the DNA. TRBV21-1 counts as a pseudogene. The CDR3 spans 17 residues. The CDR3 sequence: CASSTLTGGYAKNIQYF. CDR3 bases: TGTGCCAGCAGCACCCTCACAGGGGGCTACGCCAAAAACATTCAGTACTTC.

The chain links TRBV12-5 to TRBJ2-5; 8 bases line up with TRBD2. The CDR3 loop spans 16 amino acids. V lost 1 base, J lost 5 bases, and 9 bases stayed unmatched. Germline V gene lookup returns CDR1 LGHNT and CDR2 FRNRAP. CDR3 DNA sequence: TGTGCTAGTGGTTTGGCCAGCGGGGGCCTCGGGGAGACCCAGTACTTC. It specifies CASGLASGGLGETQYF.

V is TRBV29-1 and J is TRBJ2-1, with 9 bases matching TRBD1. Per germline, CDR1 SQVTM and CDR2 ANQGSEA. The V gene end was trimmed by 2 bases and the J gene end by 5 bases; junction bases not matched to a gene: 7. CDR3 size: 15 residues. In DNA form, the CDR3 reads TGCAGCGTTGAACCCCGGGACAGGGTCAACAATGAGCAGTTCTTC. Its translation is CSVEPRDRVNNEQFF.